This TCR beta chain was captured by sequencing in a study of blood T cell repertoires in COVID-19. Background on the study: Both acute and convalescent COVID-19 samples were obtained from the United States, Italy and Spain. T cells, B-cell-depleted T cells, or PBMCs provided the cDNA or gDNA that served as material.

Germline V gives CDR1 LGHNA, CDR2 YSLEER. J gave up 11 bases and V 1 base, and 6 bases lay outside the gene matches. There are 14 residues in the CDR3. As handled by the study authors: Estimated nucleated cell counts came from reference gene primer amplification. TCRdb's table, derived via immunoSEQ multiplex PCR, lists solely in-frame clones and lacks some. That table is the source of V, J and clone size, and D and trimming were worked out from the DNA. The table has around 230,000 clones, more than 65% seen once. V gene TRBV4-3 combines with J gene TRBJ1-1; TRBD1 aligns across 11 bases. The sample consisted of peripheral blood. The sequence derives from a man aged 35-49 years who had recovered from COVID-19. CDR3 residues: CASSQAGQGAIAFF. The CDR3 region has the DNA TGCGCCAGCAGCCAAGCAGGACAGGGGGCGATTGCTTTCTTT.